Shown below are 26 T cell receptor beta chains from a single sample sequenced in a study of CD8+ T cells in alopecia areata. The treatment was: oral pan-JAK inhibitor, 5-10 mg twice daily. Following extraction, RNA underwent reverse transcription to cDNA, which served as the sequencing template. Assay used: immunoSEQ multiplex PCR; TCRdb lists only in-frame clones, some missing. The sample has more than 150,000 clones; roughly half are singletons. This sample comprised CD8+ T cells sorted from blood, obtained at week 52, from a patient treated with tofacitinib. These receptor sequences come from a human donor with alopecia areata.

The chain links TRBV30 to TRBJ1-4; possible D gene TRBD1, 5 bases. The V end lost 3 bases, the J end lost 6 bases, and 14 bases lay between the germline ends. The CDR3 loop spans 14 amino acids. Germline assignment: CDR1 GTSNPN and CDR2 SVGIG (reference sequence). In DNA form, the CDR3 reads TGTGCCTGGAGCGCGAGCGGGGCTGATGAAAAACTGTTTTTT. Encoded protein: CAWSASGADEKLFF.

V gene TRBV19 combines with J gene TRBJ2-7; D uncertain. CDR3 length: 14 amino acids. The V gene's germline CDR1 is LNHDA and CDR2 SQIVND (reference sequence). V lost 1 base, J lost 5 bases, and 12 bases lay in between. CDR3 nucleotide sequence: TGTGCCAGTAGTATAGGTGGCGGCGATGACGAGCAGTACTTC. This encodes CASSIGGGDDEQYF.

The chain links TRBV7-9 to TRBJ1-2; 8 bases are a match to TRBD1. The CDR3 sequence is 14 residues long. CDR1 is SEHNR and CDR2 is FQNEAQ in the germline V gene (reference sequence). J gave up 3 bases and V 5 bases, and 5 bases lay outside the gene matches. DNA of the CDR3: TGTGCCAGCAGCCCGGACAGGGCCGACTATGGCTACACCTTC. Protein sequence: CASSPDRADYGYTF. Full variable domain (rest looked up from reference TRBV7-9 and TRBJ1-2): DTGVSQNPRHKITKRGQNVTFRCDPISEHNRLYWYRQTLGQGPEFLTYFQNEAQLEKSRLLSDRFSAERPKGSFSTLEIQRTEQGDSAMYLCASSPDRADYGYTFGSGTRLTVV.

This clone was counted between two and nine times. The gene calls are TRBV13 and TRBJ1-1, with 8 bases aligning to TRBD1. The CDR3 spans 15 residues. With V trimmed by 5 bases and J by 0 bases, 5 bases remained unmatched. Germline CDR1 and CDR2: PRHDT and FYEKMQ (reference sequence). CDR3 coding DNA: TGTGCCAGCAGCCACCGACAGGGGATGAACACTGAAGCTTTCTTT. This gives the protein CASSHRQGMNTEAFF.

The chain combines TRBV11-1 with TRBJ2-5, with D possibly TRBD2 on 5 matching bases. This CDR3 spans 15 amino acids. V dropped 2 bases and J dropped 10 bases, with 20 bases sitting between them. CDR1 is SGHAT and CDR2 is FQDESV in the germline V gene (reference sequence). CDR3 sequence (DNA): TGTGCCAGCAGCTTACTGGGCGGGCACCAGTGGGACCAGTACTTC. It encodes CASSLLGGHQWDQYF.

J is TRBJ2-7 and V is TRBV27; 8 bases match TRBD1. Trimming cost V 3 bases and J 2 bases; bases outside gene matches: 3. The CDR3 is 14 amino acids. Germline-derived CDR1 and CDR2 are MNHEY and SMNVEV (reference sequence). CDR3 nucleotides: TGTGCCAGCAGTTTTAGGGGACAGGCCTACGAGCAGTACTTC. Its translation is CASSFRGQAYEQYF.

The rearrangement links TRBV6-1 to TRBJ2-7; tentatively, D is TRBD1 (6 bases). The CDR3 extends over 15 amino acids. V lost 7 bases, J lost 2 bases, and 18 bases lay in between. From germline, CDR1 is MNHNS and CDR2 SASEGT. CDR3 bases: TGTGCCAGCATTTGGTCAGGGGACGGAGCCTACGAGCAGTACTTC. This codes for CASIWSGDGAYEQYF.

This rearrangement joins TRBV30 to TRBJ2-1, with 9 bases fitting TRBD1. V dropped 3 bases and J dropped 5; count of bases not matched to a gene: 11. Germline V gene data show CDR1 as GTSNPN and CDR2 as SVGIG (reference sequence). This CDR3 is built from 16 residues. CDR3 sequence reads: CAWSAGTGMMDNEQFF. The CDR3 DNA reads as TGTGCCTGGAGCGCAGGGACAGGGATGATGGACAATGAGCAGTTCTTC.

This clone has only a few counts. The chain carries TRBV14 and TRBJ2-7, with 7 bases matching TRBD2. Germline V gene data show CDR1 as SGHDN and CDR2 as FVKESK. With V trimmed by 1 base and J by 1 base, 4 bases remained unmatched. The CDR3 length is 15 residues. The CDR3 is CASSQGLAVSYEQYF. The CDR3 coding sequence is TGTGCCAGCAGCCAAGGTCTAGCGGTATCCTACGAGCAGTACTTC.

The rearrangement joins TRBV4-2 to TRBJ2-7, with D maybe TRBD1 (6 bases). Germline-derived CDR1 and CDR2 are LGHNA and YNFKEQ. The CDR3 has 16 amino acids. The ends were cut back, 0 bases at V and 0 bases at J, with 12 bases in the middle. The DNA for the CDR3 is TGTGCCAGCAGCCAAGATGAACAGGGTTTCTCCTACGAGCAGTACTTC. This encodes CASSQDEQGFSYEQYF.

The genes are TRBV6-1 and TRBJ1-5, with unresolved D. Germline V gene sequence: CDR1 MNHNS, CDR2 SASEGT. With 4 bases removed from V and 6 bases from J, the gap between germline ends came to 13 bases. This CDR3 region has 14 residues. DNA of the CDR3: TGTGCCAGCAGTGTGAATACAAGAGGTCAGCCCCAGCATTTT. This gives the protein CASSVNTRGQPQHF.

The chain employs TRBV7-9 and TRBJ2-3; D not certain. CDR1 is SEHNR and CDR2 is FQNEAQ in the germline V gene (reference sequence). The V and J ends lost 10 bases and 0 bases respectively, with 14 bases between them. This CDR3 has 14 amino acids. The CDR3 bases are TGTGCCATCTCTCCAGTCCTTAGCACAGATACGCAGTATTTT. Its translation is CAISPVLSTDTQYF.

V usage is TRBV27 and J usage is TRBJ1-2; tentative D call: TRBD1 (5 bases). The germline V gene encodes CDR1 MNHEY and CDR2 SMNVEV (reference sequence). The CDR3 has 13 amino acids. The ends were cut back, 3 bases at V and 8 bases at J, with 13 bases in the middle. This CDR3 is CASSFSKQAGYTF. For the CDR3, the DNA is TGTGCCAGCAGTTTCTCGAAACAGGCGGGCTACACCTTC.

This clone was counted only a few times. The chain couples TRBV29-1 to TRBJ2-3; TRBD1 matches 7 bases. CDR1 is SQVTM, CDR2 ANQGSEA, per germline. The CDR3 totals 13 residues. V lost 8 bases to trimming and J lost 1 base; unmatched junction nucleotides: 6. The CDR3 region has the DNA TGCAGCACTCTAGGGGGCCGCACAGATACGCAGTATTTT. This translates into CSTLGGRTDTQYF.

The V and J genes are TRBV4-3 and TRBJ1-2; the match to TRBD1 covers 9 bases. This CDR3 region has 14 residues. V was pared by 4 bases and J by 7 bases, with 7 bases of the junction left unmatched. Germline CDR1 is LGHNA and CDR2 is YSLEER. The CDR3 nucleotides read TGCGCCAGCAGCCGTTCACAGGGGGCGGGTGGCTACACCTTC. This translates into CASSRSQGAGGYTF.

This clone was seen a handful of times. The CDR3 loop is CACFSGGNNEQFF. The CDR3 DNA sequence: TGTGCCTGTTTTAGCGGGGGGAACAATGAGCAGTTCTTC. This chain links TRBV30 with TRBJ2-1, with 10 bases matching TRBD2. CDR1 and CDR2 (germline): GTSNPN, SVGIG (reference sequence). This CDR3 is 13 amino acids long. Trimming at V came to 6 bases and at J to 5 bases, leaving 4 bases not matched to a gene. Together with reference TRBV30 and TRBJ2-1, the CDR3 gives the full variable domain: SQTIHQWPATLVQPVGSPLSLECTVEGTSNPNLYWYRQAAGRGLQLLFYSVGIGQISSEVPQNLSASRPQDRQFILSSKKLLLSDSGFYLCACFSGGNNEQFFGPGTRLTVL.

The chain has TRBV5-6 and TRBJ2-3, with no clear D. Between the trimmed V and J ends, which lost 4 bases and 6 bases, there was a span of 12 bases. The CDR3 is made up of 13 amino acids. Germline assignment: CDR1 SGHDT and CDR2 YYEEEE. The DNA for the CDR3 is TGTGCCAGCAGCCCGGGTGGTGCGGATACGCAGTATTTT. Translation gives CASSPGGADTQYF.

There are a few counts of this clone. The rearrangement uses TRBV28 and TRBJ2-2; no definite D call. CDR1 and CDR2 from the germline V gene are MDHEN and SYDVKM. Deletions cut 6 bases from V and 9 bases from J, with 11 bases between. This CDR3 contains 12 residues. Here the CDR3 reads CASSSYIRELFF. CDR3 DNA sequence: TGTGCCAGCAGCAGCTATATCCGGGAGCTGTTTTTT. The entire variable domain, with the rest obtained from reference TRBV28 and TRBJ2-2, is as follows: DVKVTQSSRYLVKRTGEKVFLECVQDMDHENMFWYRQDPGLGLRLIYFSYDVKMKEKGDIPEGYSVSREKKERFSLILESASTNQTSMYLCASSSYIRELFFGEGSRLTVL.

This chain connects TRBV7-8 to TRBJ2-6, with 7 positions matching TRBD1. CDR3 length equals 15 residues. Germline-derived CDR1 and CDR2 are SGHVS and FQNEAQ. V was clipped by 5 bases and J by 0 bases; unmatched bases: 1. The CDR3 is CASSGDSSGANVLTF. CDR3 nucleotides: TGTGCCAGCAGCGGGGACAGCTCTGGGGCCAACGTCCTGACTTTC. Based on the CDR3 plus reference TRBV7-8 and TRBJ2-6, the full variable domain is GAGVSQSPRYKVAKRGQDVALRCDPISGHVSLFWYQQALGQGPEFLTYFQNEAQLDKSGLPSDRFFAERPEGSVSTLKIQRTQQEDSAVYLCASSGDSSGANVLTFGAGSRLTVL.

The CDR3 bases are TGTGCCAGCAGTTACAAGGGGGCGGATCTTCGATATGGCTACACCTTC. Its translation: CASSYKGADLRYGYTF. The chain combines TRBV25-1 with TRBJ1-2; 7 positions match TRBD1. CDR1 and CDR2 (germline): MGHDK, SYGVNS. J lost 5 bases, V lost 5 bases, and 14 bases had no gene match. The CDR3 loop spans 16 amino acids.

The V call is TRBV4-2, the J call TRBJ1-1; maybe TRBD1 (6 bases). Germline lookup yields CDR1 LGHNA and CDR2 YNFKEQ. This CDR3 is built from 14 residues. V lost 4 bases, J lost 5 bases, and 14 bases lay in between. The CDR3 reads CASSPGEIETEAFF. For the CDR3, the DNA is TGTGCCAGCAGCCCAGGGGAGATAGAGACTGAAGCTTTCTTT.

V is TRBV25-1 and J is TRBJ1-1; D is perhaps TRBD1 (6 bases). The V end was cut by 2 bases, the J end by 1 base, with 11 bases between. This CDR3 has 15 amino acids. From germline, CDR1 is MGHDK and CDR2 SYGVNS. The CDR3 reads CASSEGTGTNTEAFF. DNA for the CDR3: TGTGCCAGCAGTGAAGGAACAGGGACGAACACTGAAGCTTTCTTT.

The CDR3 bases are TGCGCCAGCAGCTTGGAGGCAGTCCAAGAGACCCAGTACTTC. It yields the protein CASSLEAVQETQYF. This rearrangement joins TRBV5-1 to TRBJ2-5, with D hard to call. The CDR3 contains 14 residues. The germline CDR1 and CDR2 sequences are SGHRS and YFSETQ. V was clipped by 0 bases and J by 1 base, with 7 bases between them.

CDR3 protein: CASSLDRVYEQYF. The CDR3 DNA reads as TGTGCCAGCAGTCTCGACAGGGTCTACGAGCAGTACTTC. The chain is built from TRBV6-6 and TRBJ2-7, with TRBD1 identical over 7 bases. This CDR3 comprises 13 residues. The V and J ends lost 5 bases and 3 bases, in that order; junction bases with no gene match: 4. The germline CDR1 and CDR2 sequences are MNHNY and SVGAGI (reference sequence).

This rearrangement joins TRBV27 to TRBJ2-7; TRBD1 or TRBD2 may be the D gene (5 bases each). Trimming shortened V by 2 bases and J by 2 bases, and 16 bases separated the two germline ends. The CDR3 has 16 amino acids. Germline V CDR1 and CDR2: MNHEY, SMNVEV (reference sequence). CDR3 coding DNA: TGTGCCAGCAGTTTAACCCGGGGCAGGCGGACCTACGAGCAGTACTTC. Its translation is CASSLTRGRRTYEQYF.

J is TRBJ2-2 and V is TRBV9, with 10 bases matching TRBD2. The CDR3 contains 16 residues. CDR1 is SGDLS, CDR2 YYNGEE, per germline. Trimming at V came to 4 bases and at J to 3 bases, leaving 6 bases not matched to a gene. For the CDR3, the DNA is TGTGCCAGCAGCTTGAGCGGGGGGGCCGACACCGGGGAGCTGTTTTTT. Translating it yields CASSLSGGADTGELFF.